One and the same sample provided the 4 T cell receptor beta chains below, sequenced in a study of shared clonotypes between healthy human individuals. Some clones are missing from TCRdb's copy, which holds only in-frame ones; the method was immunoSEQ multiplex PCR. The sample contains 950,000 to 1,200,000 clones, approximately 80% of which appear only once. The sample comprised memory CD4+ T cells from PBMCs. Stated subset: CD45RA-negative fraction. The receptors come from a man between 18 and 29 years old in good health. Some clones in this sample may be carry-over from other donors' samples.

The chain employs TRBV21-1 and TRBJ2-7; the D call of TRBD2 is as the table states it, not checked on the DNA. TRBV21-1 is assigned pseudogene status. The CDR3 runs to 14 residues. CDR3 nucleotides: TGTGCCAGCACCCCAGGACTAGCGGGTAACGAGCAGTACTTC. This encodes CASTPGLAGNEQYF.

With respect to this clone: This specimen includes other DNA sequences encoding the same CDR3. The CDR3, as DNA: TGTGCCAGCTCACCAGGTTTGAACACTGAAGCTTTCTTT. Its protein product is CASSPGLNTEAFF. The V and J genes are TRBV18 and TRBJ1-1; D gene unclear. Germline V gene sequence: CDR1 KGHSH, CDR2 LQKENI. There are 13 residues in the CDR3. Trimming cost V 2 bases and J 0 bases, with 4 bases left between them.

The V call is TRBV7-2, the J call TRBJ1-2; D is uncertain. The CDR3 sequence is 12 residues long. Germline CDR1 and CDR2: SGHTA and FQGNSA. V gave up 4 bases and J gave up 3 bases, with 6 bases separating them. CDR3 sequence reads: CASSWGYYGYTF. Written as DNA, the CDR3 is TGTGCCAGCAGCTGGGGATACTATGGCTACACCTTC.

This sequence joins TRBV6-1 and TRBJ1-3; TRBD1 agrees at 7 bases. CDR1 MNHNS and CDR2 SASEGT come from the germline V gene. The CDR3 covers 18 residues. Germline trimming cut 0 bases from V and 0 bases from J; bases unmatched to any gene: 8. Here the CDR3 reads CASSEARTGPLSGNTIYF. DNA of the CDR3: TGTGCCAGCAGTGAAGCCCGGACAGGTCCCCTCTCTGGAAACACCATATATTTT.